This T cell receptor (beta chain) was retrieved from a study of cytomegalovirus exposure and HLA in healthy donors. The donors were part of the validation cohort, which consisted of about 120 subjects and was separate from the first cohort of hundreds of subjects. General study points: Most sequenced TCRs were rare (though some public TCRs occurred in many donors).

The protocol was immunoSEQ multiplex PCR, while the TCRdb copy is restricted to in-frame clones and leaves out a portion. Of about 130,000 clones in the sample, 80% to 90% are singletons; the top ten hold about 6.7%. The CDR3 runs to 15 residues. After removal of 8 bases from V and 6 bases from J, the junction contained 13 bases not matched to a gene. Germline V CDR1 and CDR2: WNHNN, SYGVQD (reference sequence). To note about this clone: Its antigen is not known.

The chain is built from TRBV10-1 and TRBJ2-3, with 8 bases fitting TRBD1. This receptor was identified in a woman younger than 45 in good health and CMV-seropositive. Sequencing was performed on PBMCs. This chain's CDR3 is CASGVRGRGHDTQYF. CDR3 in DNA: TGCGCCAGCGGGGTTCGTGGCAGGGGGCATGATACGCAGTATTTT.